This record looks at one T cell receptor beta chain sequence and its context. Using immunoSEQ multiplex PCR, the repertoire was profiled, and TCRdb retains in-frame clones only, with some absent. The sample holds 180,000 or so clones, 76% seen once. The data derive from a study of blood T cell repertoires in COVID-19. Study at large: Samples of COVID-19 (acute and convalescent) were obtained from the United States, Italy and Spain. In each case, the material was cDNA or gDNA derived from T cells, B-cell-depleted T cells, or PBMCs.

The CDR3 spans 14 residues. V was clipped by 7 bases and J by 4 bases, with 16 bases between them. The germline gives CDR1 ENHRY, CDR2 SYGVKD. Sequencing input: peripheral blood. The rearrangement uses TRBV10-3 and TRBJ2-5; no firm D call. This sequence was found in a woman in her 50s with active or convalescent COVID-19. CDR3 nucleotides: TGTGCCATCACCACGACGAAGCAGGCAGAGACCCAGTACTTC. It is translated as CAITTTKQAETQYF.